The next 6 T cell receptor beta chains were all read from a single sample in a study of T-cell reconstitution after alpha-beta-depleted transplantation in children. TCRbeta library construction was performed incorporating unique molecular identifiers. One entry per CDR3 protein results from TCRdb running MiXCR on the PCR reads. The top ten clones hold about 35% of a sample with 610,000 or so distinct CDR3 sequences, around 27% of them seen once. The specimen was PBMCs, collected before TCRalphabeta/CD19-depleted stem cell transplant. The receptors here all came from a boy younger than two with Wiskott-Aldrich syndrome, due to receive a stem cell transplant.

This clonotype has just a few counts. This chain links TRBV28 with TRBJ1-6; D is uncertain. The CDR3 is made up of 16 amino acids. The germline CDR1 and CDR2 sequences are MDHEN and SYDVKM. Deletions cut 5 bases from V and 8 bases from J, with 19 bases between. This CDR3 reads CASSPLQKGSDSPLHF. CDR3 nucleotide sequence: TGTGCCAGCAGTCCCTTACAGAAGGGCTCGGATTCACCCCTCCACTTT.

This rearrangement joins TRBV11-2 to TRBJ2-3; 13 nucleotides line up with TRBD2. The CDR3 is 16 residues long. The germline V gene has CDR1 SGHAT and CDR2 FQNNGV. The trim removed 5 bases at V and 6 bases at J, leaving 8 bases unmatched. CDR3 DNA: TGTGCCAGCAGCCTTGGACTAGCGGGAGAGTACGATACGCAGTATTTT. It is translated as CASSLGLAGEYDTQYF.

This chain connects TRBV20-1 to TRBJ2-5, with TRBD2 as a possible D gene (5 bases). V lost 6 bases, J lost 0 bases, and 11 bases lay in between. The CDR3 consists of 13 residues. The germline V gene encodes CDR1 DFQATT and CDR2 SNEGSKA (reference sequence). As DNA, the CDR3 is TGCAGTGCCAGGAGGTGGGACCAAGAGACCCAGTACTTC. Residues: CSARRWDQETQYF.

V usage is TRBV30 and J usage is TRBJ2-7; no clear D gene. Germline-derived CDR1 and CDR2 are GTSNPN and SVGIG (reference sequence). V dropped 7 bases and J dropped 4 bases, with 11 bases sitting between them. This CDR3 has 11 residues. The CDR3 coding sequence is TGTGCCTCGGGTGATGGTTACGAGCAGTACTTC. Translating gives CASGDGYEQYF.

The chain combines TRBV29-1 with TRBJ2-1; 7 bases match TRBD2. From germline, CDR1 is SQVTM and CDR2 ANQGSEA. Germline trimming cut 7 bases from V and 0 bases from J; bases unmatched to any gene: 9. This CDR3 is built from 15 residues. The CDR3 protein is CSAQPSGASYNEQFF. CDR3 nucleotides: TGCAGCGCCCAACCGAGCGGGGCCTCCTACAATGAGCAGTTCTTC.

This clonotype was seen a few times. The rearrangement joins TRBV7-3 to TRBJ2-3, with D perhaps TRBD1 (5 bases). Trimming stripped 1 base from V and 5 bases from J, with 13 bases between. Per the germline V gene, CDR1 is SGHTA and CDR2 is FQGTGA. The CDR3 extends over 15 amino acids. CDR3 residues: CASSLMGQGGDTQYF. CDR3 coding DNA: TGTGCCAGCAGCTTAATGGGTCAGGGTGGAGATACGCAGTATTTT.